This TCR beta chain was observed in a study of identical twins (dated by TCRdb to about 2016). Looking at the study overall: The study deep-sequenced TCR alpha and beta repertoires from monozygotic twins, unrelated adults of various ages and cord blood to test whether fetal clonotypes persist. Replicate twin experiments were performed at different times using different library preparation protocols to rule out contamination. Overall results and qualifications from the work: Fewer insertions were carried by abundant cord blood beta clonotypes; a weaker similar trend was observed in young adult naive repertoires, while no such trend was observed in memory repertoires. In monozygotic twins, out-of-frame TCR alpha sharing was systematically underestimated by recombination models, although the models agreed with sharing between unrelated individuals. Zero-insertion analyses could be partly confounded by invariant T cells such as MAIT and iNKT, though diverse VJ usage argued against such confounding for most clonotypes. Compared with coincidental sharing between unrelated individuals, an excess of low generation-probability sequences was observed among out-of-frame TCR alpha sequences shared between twins. Because the same donors could not be followed over many years, the conclusions depended on cross-sectional statistical analysis. In beta out-of-frame sequences, excess twin sharing was weaker, because having fewer shared sequences lowered the signal-to-noise ratio.

Only healthy Caucasian donors were included. Three pairs of female monozygotic twins, all aged roughly 18 to 29 years, were included in the twin cohort. RNA for TCR libraries was isolated from peripheral blood mononuclear cells. This clonotype was counted at least ten times. Its antigen is unknown. It has no much larger one-base neighbor in the sample; base qualities were not kept. Libraries were built with 5' RACE. The instrument given in TCRdb is Illumina HiSeq 2000. Template switching introduced a universal primer binding site; the final cDNA contained a unique molecular identifier, enabling accurate counting of TCR cDNA molecules. Specific primers in the conserved constant-segment region were used to synthesize first-strand cDNA for the TCR alpha and beta chains. To control for contamination, every cDNA library was double barcoded, receiving both a SMART-Mk sample barcode and Illumina barcodes. TruSeq adapter sequences, together with Illumina sample barcodes, were added in two successive PCR steps. Sequencing of the TCR alpha and beta cDNA libraries was done on the Illumina HiSeq platform using custom primers. The original pipeline was this. MiGEC was used to process raw reads and extract unique molecular identifiers, and MiXCR was used to find CDR3 positions. For each individual, recombination models were inferred using an EM algorithm with the repgenHMM and IGoR tools. Shared clonotype analysis was performed with the tcR package in R, normalizing sharing by the product of cloneset sizes. To study raw recombination free of thymic and clonal selection effects, out-of-frame nonproductive sequences were analyzed. TCRdb ran its own pipeline on the public reads, namely fastp trimming at Q25 and MiXCR clone calling, and kept in-frame beta chains. Records with the same CDR3 protein are collapsed into one entry carrying the most frequent genes and DNA. For this entry, the V and J calls and clone size follow TCRdb and not the study's own pipeline. Counted in this sample were about 660,000 distinct CDR3 sequences; over 8.5% of them appeared once. The ten largest clonotypes hold 0.85% to 1% of the sample.

V drops 8 bases and J drops 4 bases, leaving 17 bases in between. Via the germline V gene, CDR1 is SQVTM and CDR2 ANQGSEA. The CDR3 numbers 14 residues from cysteine through phenylalanine. Only CDR3 DNA is held: 42 bases, read in frame from base 1. This same sample was also part of a study on yellow fever vaccine responses in identical twins. As noted in the second study: According to the authors, the vaccine-induced T cell response in identical twins seemed to be partly convergent and partly specific to each individual. The study precisely tracked vaccine-responding T cell clones in identical twins.

The V and J segments used are TRBV29-1 and TRBJ2-2; a weak D assignment points to TRBD2 (7 bases agree). Sequenced: PBMCs. The TCR comes from a woman aged 18-29 years in good health. At the DNA level, the sequence is TGCAGCTCTCGAAAGGGGGGGGCCACCGGGGAGCTGTTTTTT. This translates into CSSRKGGATGELFF.